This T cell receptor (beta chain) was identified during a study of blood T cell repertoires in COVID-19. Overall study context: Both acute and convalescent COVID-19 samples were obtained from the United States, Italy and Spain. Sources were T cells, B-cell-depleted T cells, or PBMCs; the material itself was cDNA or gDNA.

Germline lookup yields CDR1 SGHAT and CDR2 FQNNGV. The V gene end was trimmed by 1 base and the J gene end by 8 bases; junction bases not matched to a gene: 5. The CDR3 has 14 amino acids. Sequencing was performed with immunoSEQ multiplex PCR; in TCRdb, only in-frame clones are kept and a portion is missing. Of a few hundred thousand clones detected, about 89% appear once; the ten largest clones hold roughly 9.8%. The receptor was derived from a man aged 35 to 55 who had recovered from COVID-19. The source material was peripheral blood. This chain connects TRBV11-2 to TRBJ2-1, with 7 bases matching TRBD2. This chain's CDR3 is CASSLVSGRDEQFF. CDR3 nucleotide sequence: TGTGCCAGCAGCTTAGTCTCGGGGAGGGATGAGCAGTTCTTC.